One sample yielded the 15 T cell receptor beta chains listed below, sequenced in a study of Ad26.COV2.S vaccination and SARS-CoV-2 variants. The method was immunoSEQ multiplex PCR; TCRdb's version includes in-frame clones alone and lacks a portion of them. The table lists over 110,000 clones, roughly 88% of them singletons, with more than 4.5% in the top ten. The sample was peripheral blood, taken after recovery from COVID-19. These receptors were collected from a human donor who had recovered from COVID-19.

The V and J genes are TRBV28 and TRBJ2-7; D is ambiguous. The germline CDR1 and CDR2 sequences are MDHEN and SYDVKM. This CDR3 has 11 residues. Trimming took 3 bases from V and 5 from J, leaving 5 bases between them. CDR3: CASSFRHEQYF. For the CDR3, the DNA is TGTGCCAGCAGTTTCCGACACGAGCAGTACTTC.

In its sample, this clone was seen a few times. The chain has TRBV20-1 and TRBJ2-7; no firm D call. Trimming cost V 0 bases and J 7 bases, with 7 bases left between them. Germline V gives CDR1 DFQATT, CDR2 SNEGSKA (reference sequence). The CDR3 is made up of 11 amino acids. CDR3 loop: CSARDVGEQYF. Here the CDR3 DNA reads TGCAGTGCTAGAGATGTGGGAGAGCAGTACTTC.

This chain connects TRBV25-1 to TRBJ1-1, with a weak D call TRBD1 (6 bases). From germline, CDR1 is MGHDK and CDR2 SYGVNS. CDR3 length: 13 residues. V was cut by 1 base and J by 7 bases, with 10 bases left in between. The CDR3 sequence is CASSESVDSEAFF. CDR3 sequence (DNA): TGTGCCAGCAGTGAATCGGTGGACAGTGAAGCTTTCTTT.

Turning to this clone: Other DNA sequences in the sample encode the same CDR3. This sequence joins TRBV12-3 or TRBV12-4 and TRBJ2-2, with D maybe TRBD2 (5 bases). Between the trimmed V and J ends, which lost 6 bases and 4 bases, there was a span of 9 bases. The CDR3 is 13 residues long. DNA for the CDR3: TGTGCCAGCAGCCTAGGGAGCACCGGGGAGCTGTTTTTT. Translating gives CASSLGSTGELFF.

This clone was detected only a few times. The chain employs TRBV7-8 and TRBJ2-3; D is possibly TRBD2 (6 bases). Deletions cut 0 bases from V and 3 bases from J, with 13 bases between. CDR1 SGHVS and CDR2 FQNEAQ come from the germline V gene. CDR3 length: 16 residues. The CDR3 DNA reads TGTGCCAGCAGCTTAGCGGGACTCCTGAGAACAGATACGCAGTATTTT. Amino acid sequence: CASSLAGLLRTDTQYF.

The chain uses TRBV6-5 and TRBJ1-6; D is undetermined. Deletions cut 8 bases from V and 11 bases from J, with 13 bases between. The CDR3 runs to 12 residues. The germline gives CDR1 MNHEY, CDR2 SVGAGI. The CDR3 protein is CASRRLDTPLHF. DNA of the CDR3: TGTGCCAGCCGGCGTCTGGATACACCCCTCCACTTT.

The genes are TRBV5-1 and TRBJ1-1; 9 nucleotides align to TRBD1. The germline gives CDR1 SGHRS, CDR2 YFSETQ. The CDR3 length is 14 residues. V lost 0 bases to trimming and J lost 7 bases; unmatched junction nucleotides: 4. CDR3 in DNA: TGCGCCAGCAGCTTGGTAGGGACAGGGAGTGAAGCTTTCTTT. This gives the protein CASSLVGTGSEAFF.

CDR3 coding DNA: TGCGCCAGCAGCTCGGTAAACCGCCTTTGGGAGCAGTTCTTC. It codes for CASSSVNRLWEQFF. V usage is TRBV5-1 and J usage is TRBJ2-1; D is undetermined. Trimming left V 3 bases short and J 10 bases short, with 17 bases between. The CDR3 consists of 14 residues. Germline assignment: CDR1 SGHRS and CDR2 YFSETQ.

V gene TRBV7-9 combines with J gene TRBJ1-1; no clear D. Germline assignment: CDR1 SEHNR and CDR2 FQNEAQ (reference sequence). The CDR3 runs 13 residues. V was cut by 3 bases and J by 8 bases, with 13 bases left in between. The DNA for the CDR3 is TGTGCCAGCAGCTTTATGGTCCGGGCAGAAGCTTTCTTT. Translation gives CASSFMVRAEAFF.

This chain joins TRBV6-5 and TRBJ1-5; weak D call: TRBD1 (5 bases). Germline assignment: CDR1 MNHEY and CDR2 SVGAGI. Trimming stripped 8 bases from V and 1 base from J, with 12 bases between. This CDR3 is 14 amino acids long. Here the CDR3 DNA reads TGTGCCAGCTCCTCCGGGGCGAGCAATCAGCCCCAGCATTTT. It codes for CASSSGASNQPQHF.

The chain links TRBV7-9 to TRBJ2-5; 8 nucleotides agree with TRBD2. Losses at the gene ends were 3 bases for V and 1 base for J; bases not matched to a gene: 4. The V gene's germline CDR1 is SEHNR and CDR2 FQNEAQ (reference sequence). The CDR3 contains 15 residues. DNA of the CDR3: TGTGCCAGCAGCTTCGGCGGGGGGACCCAAGAGACCCAGTACTTC. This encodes CASSFGGGTQETQYF.

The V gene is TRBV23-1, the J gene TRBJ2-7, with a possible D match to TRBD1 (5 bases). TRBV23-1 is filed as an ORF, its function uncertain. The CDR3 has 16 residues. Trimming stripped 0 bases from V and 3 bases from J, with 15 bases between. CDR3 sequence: CASSQSPAGRGYEQYF. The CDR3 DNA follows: TGCGCCAGCAGTCAATCCCCGGCAGGTAGGGGCTACGAGCAGTACTTC.

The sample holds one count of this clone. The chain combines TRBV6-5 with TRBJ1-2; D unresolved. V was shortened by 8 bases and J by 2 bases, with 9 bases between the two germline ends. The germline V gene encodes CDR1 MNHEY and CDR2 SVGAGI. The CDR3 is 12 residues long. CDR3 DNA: TGTGCCAGCCAGCGAGGAAACTATGGCTACACCTTC. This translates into CASQRGNYGYTF.

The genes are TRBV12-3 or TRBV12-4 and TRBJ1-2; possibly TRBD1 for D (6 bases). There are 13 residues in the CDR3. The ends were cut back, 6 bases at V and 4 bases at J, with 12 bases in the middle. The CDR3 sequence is CASRPGTPYGYTF. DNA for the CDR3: TGTGCCAGCAGACCCGGGACACCCTATGGCTACACCTTC.

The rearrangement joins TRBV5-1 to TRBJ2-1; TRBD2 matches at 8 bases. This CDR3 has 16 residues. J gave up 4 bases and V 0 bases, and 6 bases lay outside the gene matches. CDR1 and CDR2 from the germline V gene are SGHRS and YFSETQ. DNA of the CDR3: TGCGCCAGCAGCTTGGGTTATAGCGGGGTTTACAATGAGCAGTTCTTC. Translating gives CASSLGYSGVYNEQFF.